This T cell receptor (beta chain) was sequenced for a study of CD8+ T cells in alopecia areata. Germline V lookup: CDR1 MDHEN, CDR2 SYDVKM. This CDR3 spans 9 amino acids. Trimming removed 8 bases from V and 6 bases from J, with 4 bases in between. Sequencing used cDNA as its template, made by extracting RNA and reverse transcribing it. Data came from immunoSEQ multiplex PCR; TCRdb stores just in-frame clones and leaves some out. The data contain roughly 220,000 clones, 66% of them seen just once; the ten biggest clones take up roughly 1.2%. Treatment meaning: oral pan-JAK inhibitor, 5-10 mg twice daily.

The specimen comprised CD4+ T cells sorted from blood, sampled around week 46, from a patient treated with tofacitinib. This sequence joins TRBV28 and TRBJ1-2; D is uncertain. The source of this sequence is a human donor with alopecia areata. Here the CDR3 reads CASGNGYTF. The CDR3 nucleotides read TGTGCCAGCGGGAATGGCTACACCTTC.